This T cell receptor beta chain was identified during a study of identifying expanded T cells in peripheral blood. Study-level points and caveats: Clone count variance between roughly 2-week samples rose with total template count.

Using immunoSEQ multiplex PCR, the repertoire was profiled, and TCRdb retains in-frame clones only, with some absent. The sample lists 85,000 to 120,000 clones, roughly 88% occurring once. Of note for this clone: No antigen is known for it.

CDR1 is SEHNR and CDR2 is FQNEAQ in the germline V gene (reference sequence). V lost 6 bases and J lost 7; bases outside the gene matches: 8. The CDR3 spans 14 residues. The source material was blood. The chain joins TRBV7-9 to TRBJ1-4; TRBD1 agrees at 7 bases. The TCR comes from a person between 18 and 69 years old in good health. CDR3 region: CASRTGTEGEKLFF. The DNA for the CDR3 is TGTGCCAGCAGAACCGGGACAGAAGGTGAAAAACTGTTTTTT.